This TCR beta chain was sequenced during a study of read filtering for tumor transcriptome and immune sequencing. Study as a whole: By R-ISS, stages I, II and III held 8, 16 and 7 patients.

Points from the study as a whole: Sorted CD138-negative bone marrow cells were not purified T cells.

The sample holds many counts of this clonotype. Its antigen is unidentified. V was trimmed by 5 bases and J by 5 bases, leaving 16 bases between them. The CDR3 consists of 14 residues. Germline V CDR1 and CDR2: WNHNN, SYGVQD (reference sequence). From around 0.4 ug of RNA, a library with molecular barcoded alpha/delta and beta/gamma adaptors was made. Using its own MiXCR run on the reads, TCRdb lists one record per CDR3 protein. The sample carries about 23,000 distinct CDR3 sequences, around 15% recorded once. The material sequenced was a population of CD138-negative cells sorted from bone marrow. The rearrangement joins TRBV10-1 to TRBJ2-7, with a weak D call TRBD2 (6 bases). The origin of this receptor is a donor at least 40 years old with multiple myeloma. In DNA, the CDR3 is TGCGCCAGCAGTCCCGGGGGTAGCCGAGACGAGCAGTACTTC. This translates into CASSPGGSRDEQYF.